The T cell receptor beta chain under discussion was sequenced for a study of blood T cell repertoires in COVID-19. About the research overall: The samples span acute and convalescent COVID-19 from the United States, Italy and Spain. The analysed material was cDNA or gDNA that came from T cells, B-cell-depleted T cells, or PBMCs.

The V gene end was trimmed by 5 bases and the J gene end by 2 bases; junction bases not matched to a gene: 9. CDR3 length: 16 amino acids. From germline, CDR1 is SSHAT and CDR2 FNYEAQ (reference sequence). Source study methods: Estimation of nucleated cell counts was performed using reference gene primer amplification. TCRdb's copy holds only in-frame clones and misses some; the assay was immunoSEQ multiplex PCR. The V and J calls and clone size are taken from that table; D and trimming were inferred from the DNA. The sample has roughly 260,000 clones, around 89% seen once. The sequence came from a woman aged 40 to 50 with acute or convalescent COVID-19. The V gene is TRBV7-7, the J gene TRBJ2-1, with 7 bases matching TRBD2. Material: peripheral blood. CDR3 in amino acids: CASSLQSGATYNEQFF. In DNA form, the CDR3 reads TGTGCCAGCAGCCTCCAGAGCGGGGCGACCTACAATGAGCAGTTCTTC. Drawing the rest from reference TRBV7-7 and TRBJ2-1, the complete variable domain is GAGVSQSPRYKVTKRGQDVTLRCDPISSHATLYWYQQALGQGPEFLTYFNYEAQPDKSGLPSDRFSAERPEGSISTLTIQRTEQRDSAMYRCASSLQSGATYNEQFFGPGTRLTVL.